A single sample is the source of the 15 T cell receptor beta chains below, sequenced in a study of shared clonotypes between healthy human individuals. Sequencing was performed with immunoSEQ multiplex PCR; in TCRdb, only in-frame clones are kept and a portion is missing. Among hundreds of thousands of clones listed, roughly 73% were seen once. Sequencing input: memory CD4+ T cells sorted from blood. The subset was: CD45RA-negative fraction. These receptor sequences come from a woman aged 25 to 39 in good health.

This chain joins TRBV5-6 and TRBJ1-2, with 7 bases lining up with TRBD1. The germline CDR1 and CDR2 sequences are SGHDT and YYEEEE. V lost 4 bases to trimming and J lost 2 bases; unmatched junction nucleotides: 5. CDR3 length: 14 residues. The DNA for the CDR3 is TGTGCCAGCAGCCGGACGACAGGGAACTATGGCTACACCTTC. It encodes CASSRTTGNYGYTF. The whole variable domain, filled in from reference TRBV5-6 and TRBJ1-2, reads DAGVTQSPTHLIKTRGQQVTLRCSPKSGHDTVSWYQQALGQGPQFIFQYYEEEERQRGNFPDRFSGHQFPNYSSELNVNALLLGDSALYLCASSRTTGNYGYTFGSGTRLTVV.

The chain has TRBV5-1 and TRBJ2-3; tentatively, D is TRBD2 (7 bases). This CDR3 comprises 15 residues. Germline lookup yields CDR1 SGHRS and CDR2 YFSETQ. Between the trimmed V and J ends, which lost 4 bases and 3 bases, there was a span of 15 bases. The CDR3, as DNA: TGCGCCAGCAGCGGGCGGGGGCTGAGTACAGATACGCAGTATTTT. Translation: CASSGRGLSTDTQYF.

The chain has TRBV6-6 and TRBJ2-1, with 12 positions matching TRBD2. CDR3 length: 15 amino acids. Germline assignment: CDR1 MNHNY and CDR2 SVGAGI (reference sequence). V was pared by 6 bases and J by 7 bases, with 7 bases of the junction left unmatched. In DNA, the CDR3 is TGTGCCAGCAGGGCCCTAGCGGGAGGGAGGAATGAGCAGTTCTTC. Amino acid sequence: CASRALAGGRNEQFF.

This clone was detected ten times or more. Sequence at one end of the junction differs from germline and may be a read error. This rearrangement joins TRBV28 to TRBJ1-2; D is ambiguous. The CDR3 is 9 amino acids. Germline-derived CDR1 and CDR2 are MDHEN and SYDVKM. CDR3 in amino acids: CASGLGYTF. The CDR3, as DNA: TGTGCCAGCGGTTTGGGCTACACCTTC.

The CDR3 protein is CASSRTSGRDTQYF. Here the CDR3 DNA reads TGTGCCAGCAGTAGGACTAGCGGGAGGGATACGCAGTATTTT. The chain combines TRBV2 with TRBJ2-3; 14 positions match TRBD2. The germline gives CDR1 SNHLY, CDR2 FYNNEI. This CDR3 has 14 amino acids. Trimming at V came to 5 bases and at J to 6 bases, leaving 1 base not matched to a gene.

This clone was found a few times. The V gene is TRBV5-1, the J gene TRBJ2-1, with TRBD2 matching over 11 bases. The V gene end was trimmed by 1 base and the J gene end by 7 bases; junction bases not matched to a gene: 7. The CDR3 has 16 amino acids. The germline gives CDR1 SGHRS, CDR2 YFSETQ. The CDR3 bases are TGCGCCAGCAGCTTGACTAGCGGGAGTCAGGGGAATGAGCAGTTCTTC. Translated, it gives CASSLTSGSQGNEQFF.

The V call is TRBV12-5, the J call TRBJ2-7; 7 nucleotides agree with TRBD1. In germline, CDR1 is LGHNT, CDR2 FRNRAP. With 3 bases clipped from V and 0 bases from J, the junction kept 17 bases outside the gene matches. The CDR3 is 19 amino acids. The CDR3 reads CASGFGARRTGRFSYEQYF. The CDR3 DNA follows: TGTGCTAGTGGTTTTGGGGCCCGGCGGACAGGCCGCTTCTCCTACGAGCAGTACTTC.

A remark on this clone: At the DNA level, this CDR3 is encoded by other sequences in the same sample as well. This chain uses TRBV11-2 with TRBJ2-2; D is uncertain. This CDR3 is 13 amino acids long. Germline loops: CDR1 SGHAT, CDR2 FQNNGV. The ends were cut back, 3 bases at V and 0 bases at J, with 2 bases in the middle. CDR3 sequence: CASSFTNTGELFF. DNA of the CDR3: TGTGCCAGCAGCTTCACGAACACCGGGGAGCTGTTTTTT.

The V call is TRBV5-1, the J call TRBJ2-1; tentatively, D is TRBD2 (5 bases). This CDR3 is 17 amino acids long. V lost 4 bases, J lost 6 bases, and 23 bases lay in between. CDR1 and CDR2 (germline): SGHRS, YFSETQ. The CDR3 nucleotides read TGCGCCAGCAGCCCCGGACTGGATCCGTTACTGGGCAATGAGCAGTTCTTC. Protein product: CASSPGLDPLLGNEQFF.

The V call is TRBV6-6, the J call TRBJ1-4; 11 positions match TRBD1. The J segment lost 8 bases and the V segment lost 2 bases, leaving 7 bases of the junction unmatched. Looked up from germline, CDR1 is MNHNY and CDR2 is SVGAGI (reference sequence). CDR3 length: 16 residues. This CDR3 is CASSYAGQGEKEKLFF. DNA of the CDR3: TGTGCCAGCAGTTACGCGGGACAGGGGGAGAAAGAAAAACTGTTTTTT.

The CDR3 region is CASSTGTGAHEQYF. The CDR3, as DNA: TGTGCCAGCAGTACCGGGACAGGTGCCCACGAGCAGTACTTC. The chain is built from TRBV28 and TRBJ2-7; TRBD1 matches 8 bases. The CDR3 has 14 amino acids. V was pared by 5 bases and J by 5 bases, with 8 bases of the junction left unmatched. CDR1 and CDR2 from the germline V gene are MDHEN and SYDVKM. The complete variable domain, with remaining parts taken from reference TRBV28 and TRBJ2-7, reads DVKVTQSSRYLVKRTGEKVFLECVQDMDHENMFWYRQDPGLGLRLIYFSYDVKMKEKGDIPEGYSVSREKKERFSLILESASTNQTSMYLCASSTGTGAHEQYFGPGTRLTVT.

The chain uses TRBV27 and TRBJ1-1; 7 positions match TRBD1. In germline, CDR1 is MNHEY, CDR2 SMNVEV (reference sequence). V was clipped by 8 bases and J by 4 bases; unmatched bases: 13. The length of the CDR3 is 15 residues. CDR3 in DNA: TGTGCCAGCCGTCTAGGGGGCTTAACTGGCACTGAAGCTTTCTTT. Amino acids: CASRLGGLTGTEAFF.

The V and J genes are TRBV7-2 and TRBJ2-3; weak D call: TRBD2 (5 bases). Germline loops: CDR1 SGHTA, CDR2 FQGNSA. Trimming left V 1 base short and J 4 bases short, with 9 bases between. The CDR3 covers 14 residues. The CDR3 loop is CASSLGLGADTQYF. The CDR3 nucleotides read TGTGCCAGCAGCTTAGGTTTGGGAGCAGATACGCAGTATTTT.

Points on this clone: This specimen includes other DNA sequences encoding the same CDR3. The chain carries TRBV28 and TRBJ2-5; D remains unclear. Between the trimmed V and J ends, which lost 2 bases and 0 bases, there was a span of 7 bases. Germline assignment: CDR1 MDHEN and CDR2 SYDVKM. CDR3 length: 14 amino acids. CDR3 nucleotides: TGTGCCAGCAGTTTAATGGGGAACCAAGAGACCCAGTACTTC. This encodes CASSLMGNQETQYF. The variable domain in full, with the rest retrieved from reference TRBV28 and TRBJ2-5, is DVKVTQSSRYLVKRTGEKVFLECVQDMDHENMFWYRQDPGLGLRLIYFSYDVKMKEKGDIPEGYSVSREKKERFSLILESASTNQTSMYLCASSLMGNQETQYFGPGTRLLVL.

This clone was seen only once. This sequence joins TRBV5-1 and TRBJ2-1, with D possibly TRBD2 on 6 matching bases. The V end was cut by 4 bases, the J end by 4 bases, with 12 bases between. This CDR3 is built from 14 residues. CDR1 is SGHRS and CDR2 is YFSETQ in the germline V gene. CDR3 DNA: TGCGCCAGCAGCCCCGGCGGGGAGTACAATGAGCAGTTCTTC. Protein sequence: CASSPGGEYNEQFF.